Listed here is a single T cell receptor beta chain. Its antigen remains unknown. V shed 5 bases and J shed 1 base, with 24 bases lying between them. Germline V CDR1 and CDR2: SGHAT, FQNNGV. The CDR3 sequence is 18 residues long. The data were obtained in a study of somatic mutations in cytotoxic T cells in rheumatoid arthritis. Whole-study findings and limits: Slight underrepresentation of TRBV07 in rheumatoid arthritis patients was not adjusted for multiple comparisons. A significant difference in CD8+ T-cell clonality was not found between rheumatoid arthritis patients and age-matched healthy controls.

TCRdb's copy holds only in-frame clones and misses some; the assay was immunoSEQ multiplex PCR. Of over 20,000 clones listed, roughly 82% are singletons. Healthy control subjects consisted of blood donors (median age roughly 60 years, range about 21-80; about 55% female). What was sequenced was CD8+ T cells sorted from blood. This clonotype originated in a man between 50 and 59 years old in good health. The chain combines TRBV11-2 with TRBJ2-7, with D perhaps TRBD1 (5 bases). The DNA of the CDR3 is TGTGCCAGCAGCGAACGAAGCCGACAGTTAGGTTATTCCTACGAGCAGTACTTC. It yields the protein CASSERSRQLGYSYEQYF.